What follows describes a single T cell receptor (beta chain). There are 15 residues in the CDR3. Germline CDR1 is SQVTM and CDR2 is ANQGSEA. The V and J ends lost 8 bases and 6 bases respectively, with 25 bases between them. This sample stems from a study of blood T cell repertoires in COVID-19. As for the study in general: Donors in the United States, Italy and Spain gave samples during acute or convalescent COVID-19. The cDNA or gDNA used as material had been derived from T cells, B-cell-depleted T cells, or PBMCs.

Per the original data handling: Nucleated cell number was recorded as an estimate derived from reference gene primer amplification. TCRdb's copy holds only in-frame clones and misses some; the assay was immunoSEQ multiplex PCR. V and J calls and clone size follow that table, whereas D and trimming were derived from the DNA. The data show 240,000 or so clones, approximately 78% seen once. Sequences were obtained from peripheral blood. The V call is TRBV29-1, the J call TRBJ1-2; possible D gene TRBD1, 6 bases. The source of this sequence is a woman younger than 30 with acute or convalescent COVID-19. The CDR3 protein is CSSSGGEGGLDGYTF. The CDR3 nucleotides are TGCAGCAGCTCCGGCGGGGAGGGGGGGCTAGATGGCTACACCTTC.